One sample yielded the 4 T cell receptor beta chains listed below, sequenced in a study of cytomegalovirus exposure and HLA in healthy donors. Here immunoSEQ multiplex PCR was the method, and the copy in TCRdb shows in-frame clones only, minus some. Of tens of thousands of clones detected, approximately 96% appear once; the ten largest clones hold around 1.6%. The sequencing sample was made of PBMCs. The receptor set was obtained from a woman between 18 and 29 years old in good health and CMV-seropositive.

The chain couples TRBV29-1 to TRBJ2-7, with 7 bases matching TRBD1. CDR1 SQVTM and CDR2 ANQGSEA come from the germline V gene. The V segment lost 6 bases and the J segment 0 bases; nucleotides outside the gene matches: 17. The CDR3 runs to 17 residues. CDR3 nucleotides: TGCAGCGTCGGTCGGACAGGATCTATATTGAGCTCCTACGAGCAGTACTTC. Its translation is CSVGRTGSILSSYEQYF.

This clone showed up just once. The chain employs TRBV7-9 and TRBJ1-4; 9 bases agree with TRBD1. Germline lookup yields CDR1 SEHNR and CDR2 FQNEAQ (reference sequence). CDR3 size: 14 residues. J was trimmed by 6 bases and V by 5 bases; bases with no gene match: 4. CDR3 in DNA: TGTGCCAGCAGCCACAGGGGGCACGATGAAAAACTGTTTTTT. Translation: CASSHRGHDEKLFF.

The J gene is TRBJ1-1, the V gene TRBV27, with TRBD1 matching over 8 bases. Per the germline V gene, CDR1 is MNHEY and CDR2 is SMNVEV (reference sequence). CDR3 length equals 16 residues. V gave up 4 bases and J gave up 7 bases; unmatched junction bases: 14. Written as DNA, the CDR3 is TGTGCCAGCAGTTCCTCCGGGACAGGACCGACTGATGAAGCTTTCTTT. Its translation: CASSSSGTGPTDEAFF.

This chain uses TRBV30 with TRBJ2-1; possibly TRBD2 for D (5 bases). V shed 3 bases and J shed 2 bases, with 8 bases lying between them. CDR3 size: 13 residues. Germline CDR1 is GTSNPN and CDR2 is SVGIG (reference sequence). The CDR3 loop reads CAWRRDPYNEQFF. CDR3 DNA: TGTGCCTGGAGGAGGGATCCCTACAATGAGCAGTTCTTC.